Listed below are T cell receptor beta chains from one sample, sequenced in a study of neurological immune-mediated disorders. TCRdb analysed the 5' RACE reads with MiXCR anew, one entry per CDR3 protein. Of 87,000 or so distinct CDR3 sequences in the sample, around 3.3% were seen once. Sequences were obtained from PBMCs. These receptors were collected from a woman under 30 with multiple sclerosis. CDR3s include the opening cysteine and the closing phenylalanine or tryptophan. A D gene is named only where the DNA matches it firmly. Clone size is stated in some rows and not others, as once, few, many or a class when expanded.

>TRBJ2-1|TRBV5-1|.|many
CASSTQGYHEQFF
TGCGCCAGCAGCACACAGGGTTACCATGAGCAGTTCTTC
>TRBJ2-3|TRBV6-5|.|many
CASSKGFTDTQYF
TGTGCCAGCAGCAAGGGATTCACAGATACGCAGTATTTT
>TRBJ1-1|TRBV19|.|many
CASETSGTEAFF
TGTGCCAGCGAGACGTCGGGCACTGAAGCTTTCTTT
>TRBJ2-3|TRBV7-3|TRBD2|many
CASSLTGTSYDTQYF
TGTGCCAGCAGCTTAACCGGGACTAGCTACGATACGCAGTATTTT
>TRBJ2-5|TRBV6-5|.|many
CASSAYNEETQYF
TGTGCCAGCAGTGCCTATAACGAGGAGACCCAGTACTTC
>TRBJ2-7|TRBV5-1|TRBD1|many
CASSHGTGPGNEQYF
TGCGCCAGCAGCCACGGGACAGGTCCTGGGAACGAGCAGTACTTC
>TRBJ2-7|TRBV29-1|.|.
CSGMTAYEQYF
TGCAGCGGAATGACAGCGTACGAGCAGTACTTC
>TRBJ2-3|TRBV27|.|many
CASSSLGWVTDTQYF
TGTGCCAGCAGTTCTCTAGGGTGGGTCACAGATACGCAGTATTTT
>TRBJ2-3|TRBV5-1|TRBD2|many
CASSLAGGIDTQYF
TGCGCCAGCAGCTTAGCGGGGGGGATTGATACGCAGTATTTT
>TRBJ1-1|TRBV25-1|.|many
CASSESGSLNTEAFF
TGTGCCAGCAGTGAATCTGGCAGCCTGAACACTGAAGCTTTCTTT
>TRBJ1-6|TRBV7-9|TRBD1|many
CASTDRAFNSPLHF
TGTGCCAGCACCGACAGGGCTTTTAATTCACCCCTCCACTTT
>TRBJ2-6|TRBV7-6|.|many
CASSVGNGGANVLTF
TGTGCCAGCAGCGTAGGTAATGGAGGGGCCAACGTCCTGACTTTC
>TRBJ2-1|TRBV5-1|TRBD2|medium-sized
CASSLGKSSGGNNEQFF
TGCGCCAGCAGCTTGGGAAAATCTAGCGGGGGAAACAATGAGCAGTTCTTC
>TRBJ2-5|TRBV20-1|.|few
CSASGAGEGGRETQYF
TGCAGTGCTAGTGGTGCGGGAGAGGGGGGGCGGGAGACCCAGTACTTC
>TRBJ1-6|TRBV19|.|.
CASSMRRGKLHF
TGTGCCAGTAGTATGAGAAGGGGGAAACTACACTTT
>TRBJ1-2|TRBV4-3|TRBD1|.
CASSPEVGADRGEF
TGCGCCAGCAGCCCGGAGGTTGGGGCGGACAGGGGAGAGTTC
>TRBJ1-6|TRBV28|TRBD1|medium-sized
CASSFLKPGQISPLHF
TGTGCCAGCAGTTTTCTAAAACCGGGACAGATTTCACCCCTCCACTTT
>TRBJ1-1|TRBV3-1|.|many
CASSQEISWAHTEAFF
TGTGCCAGCAGCCAAGAGATTTCGTGGGCACACACTGAAGCTTTCTTT
>TRBJ1-1|TRBV20-1|.|few
CSARLAPNTEAFF
TGCAGTGCTAGACTGGCACCAAACACTGAAGCTTTCTTT
>TRBJ2-2|TRBV5-1|TRBD2|many
CASSWPSGITGELFF
TGCGCCAGCAGCTGGCCTAGCGGGATAACCGGGGAGCTGTTTTTT
>TRBJ2-5|TRBV19|TRBD1|few
CASRGTGQETQYF
TGTGCCAGTAGGGGGACAGGGCAAGAGACCCAGTACTTC
>TRBJ2-7|TRBV7-6|.|many
CASSFGGETYEQYF
TGTGCCAGCAGCTTCGGGGGAGAAACCTACGAGCAGTACTTC
>TRBJ2-5|TRBV10-3|.|many
CAISGRTQGTIQETQYF
TGTGCCATCAGTGGAAGGACCCAGGGTACGATCCAAGAGACCCAGTACTTC
>TRBJ2-7|TRBV20-1|.|many
CSASATGYEQYF
TGCAGTGCCAGTGCAACGGGATACGAGCAGTACTTC
>TRBJ1-1|TRBV12-3/TRBV12-4|.|many
CASSFRELDTEAFF
TGTGCCAGCAGTTTCCGGGAGCTTGACACTGAAGCTTTCTTT
>TRBJ2-2|TRBV21-1|.|many
CASSKGGQGHKVGELFF
TGTGCCAGCAGCAAAGGAGGGCAGGGCCACAAGGTCGGGGAGCTGTTTTTT
>TRBJ1-1|TRBV28|TRBD1|.
CALGTGGIMNTEAFF
TGTGCCCTAGGGACAGGGGGAATCATGAACACTGAAGCTTTCTTT
>TRBJ1-5|TRBV27|.|many
CASSAGWVNQPQHF
TGTGCCAGCAGTGCCGGGTGGGTCAATCAGCCCCAGCATTTT
>TRBJ2-3|TRBV20-1|.|.
CSAIVTSGLRTDTQYF
TGCAGTGCGATAGTCACCAGCGGTCTCCGCACAGATACGCAGTATTTT
>TRBJ2-3|TRBV7-9|TRBD1|many
CASSSLLGTASTDTQYF
TGTGCCAGCAGCTCGTTACTGGGGACAGCTAGCACAGATACGCAGTATTTT
>TRBJ2-7|TRBV20-1|.|many
CSARGSLGPYEQYF
TGCAGTGCTAGAGGGTCCCTCGGGCCCTACGAGCAGTACTTC
>TRBJ1-1|TRBV12-3/TRBV12-4|.|many
CASSLAAGRPEAFF
TGTGCCAGCAGTTTAGCCGCAGGGAGGCCTGAAGCTTTCTTT
>TRBJ2-6|TRBV24-1|.|many
CATSDLRGSGANVLTF
TGTGCCACCAGTGATTTGAGGGGTTCTGGGGCCAACGTCCTGACTTTC
>TRBJ2-1|TRBV20-1|.|many
CSARDLSGHNEQFF
TGCAGTGCTAGAGATCTCAGCGGGCACAATGAGCAGTTCTTC
>TRBJ2-2|TRBV10-3|TRBD1|many
CAISVGQVNTGELFF
TGTGCCATCAGTGTAGGACAGGTGAACACCGGGGAGCTGTTTTTT
>TRBJ2-3|TRBV12-3/TRBV12-4|TRBD2|many
CASSSGTISTDTQYF
TGTGCCAGCAGTTCCGGGACTATCAGCACAGATACGCAGTATTTT
>TRBJ2-7|TRBV6-5|TRBD2|many
CASSYSSAGGPPEQYF
TGTGCCAGCAGTTACTCTAGCGCGGGAGGGCCACCCGAGCAGTACTTC
>TRBJ1-2|TRBV5-1|TRBD1|many
CASSLTGERGYTF
TGCGCCAGCAGCTTAACAGGGGAGCGGGGCTACACCTTC
>TRBJ1-1|TRBV12-3/TRBV12-4|.|many
CASSLSRRSTEAFF
TGTGCCAGCAGTTTATCGCGGCGGTCCACTGAAGCTTTCTTT
>TRBJ2-1|TRBV20-1|.|many
CSAIIYEQFF
TGCAGTGCTATTATTTATGAGCAGTTCTTC
>TRBJ1-1|TRBV20-1|.|many
CSAQSPETEAFF
TGCAGTGCTCAATCACCGGAGACTGAAGCTTTCTTT
>TRBJ2-1|TRBV6-6|.|many
CASTSVQGYGEQFF
TGTGCCAGCACCTCCGTCCAGGGGTATGGTGAGCAGTTCTTC
>TRBJ2-2|TRBV20-1|TRBD1|many
CSAGQGHTGELFF
TGCAGTGCTGGACAGGGTCACACCGGGGAGCTGTTTTTT
>TRBJ2-5|TRBV4-1|.|few
CASSQPGLETQYF
TGCGCCAGCAGCCAACCGGGACTAGAGACCCAGTACTTC
>TRBJ2-7|TRBV4-2|TRBD1|many
CASSQDGQGAYEQYF
TGTGCCAGCAGCCAAGATGGACAGGGGGCCTACGAGCAGTACTTC
>TRBJ2-7|TRBV27|TRBD1|many
CASRPGQPFREQYF
TGTGCCAGCAGACCGGGACAGCCCTTTCGGGAGCAGTACTTC
>TRBJ2-7|TRBV6-6|.|many
CASSFFLGTGYEQYF
TGTGCCAGCAGTTTCTTCCTAGGGACGGGATACGAGCAGTACTTC
>TRBJ1-4|TRBV7-9|.|many
CASTDWEGEKLFF
TGTGCCAGCACCGACTGGGAGGGGGAAAAACTGTTTTTT
>TRBJ2-3|TRBV9|.|many
CASSVFTSTDTQYF
TGTGCCAGCAGCGTATTTACTAGCACAGATACGCAGTATTTT
>TRBJ2-1|TRBV20-1|.|many
CSAQDQDIEQFF
TGCAGTGCTCAGGACCAGGACATTGAGCAGTTCTTC
>TRBJ1-2|TRBV2|.|many
CASSPGFNYGYTF
TGTGCCAGCAGCCCGGGATTTAACTATGGCTACACCTTC
>TRBJ2-7|TRBV7-9|.|many
CASSLPFSEQYF
TGTGCCAGCAGCCTACCTTTTAGCGAGCAGTACTTC
>TRBJ1-2|TRBV6-5|.|many
CASSEWTDGTLYTF
TGTGCCAGCAGTGAGTGGACAGATGGGACCCTTTACACCTTC
>TRBJ2-1|TRBV7-3|.|many
CASSFKGANEQFF
TGTGCCAGCAGCTTCAAAGGGGCAAACGAGCAGTTCTTC
>TRBJ2-5|TRBV5-1|TRBD1|many
CASSPDRVETQYF
TGCGCCAGCAGCCCGGACAGGGTAGAGACCCAGTACTTC
>TRBJ2-1|TRBV4-2|.|many
CASSQYDGRNEQFF
TGTGCCAGCAGCCAATATGACGGAAGGAATGAGCAGTTCTTC
>TRBJ2-7|TRBV5-6|TRBD1|many
CASSLRQGSYEQYF
TGTGCCAGCAGCTTGCGACAGGGCTCCTACGAGCAGTACTTC